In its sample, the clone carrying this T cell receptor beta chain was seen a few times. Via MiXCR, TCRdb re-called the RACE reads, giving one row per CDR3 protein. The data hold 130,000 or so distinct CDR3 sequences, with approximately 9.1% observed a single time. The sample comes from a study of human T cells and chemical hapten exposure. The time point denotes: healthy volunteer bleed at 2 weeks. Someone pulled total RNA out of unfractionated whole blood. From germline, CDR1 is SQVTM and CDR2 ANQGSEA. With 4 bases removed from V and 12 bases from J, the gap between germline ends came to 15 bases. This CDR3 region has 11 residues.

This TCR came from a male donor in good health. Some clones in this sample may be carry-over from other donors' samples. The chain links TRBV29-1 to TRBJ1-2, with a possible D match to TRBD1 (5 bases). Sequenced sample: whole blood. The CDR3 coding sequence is TGCAGCGTTGGGGACCATCTTACCAACACCTTC. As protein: CSVGDHLTNTF.